The rows below give T cell receptor beta chains drawn from one sample of a study of technical replicates of blood from a few donors. This table comes from immunoSEQ multiplex PCR, and its TCRdb copy is limited to in-frame clones, with some not included. The data show approximately 15,000 clones, 65% to 90% seen once. Sequences were obtained from PBMCs. The receptors were gathered from a human donor in good health. CDR3s include the opening cysteine and the closing phenylalanine or tryptophan. A D gene is named only where the DNA matches it firmly. Clone size is stated in some rows and not others, as once, few, many or a class when expanded.

TRBV10-3	TRBD1	TRBJ2-5	.	CAISESNRGTARRSQYF	TGTGCCATCAGTGAGTCGAATCGAGGGACAGCCCGTAGGTCCCAGTACTTC
TRBV27	TRBD2	TRBJ2-1	.	CASRIMGSGAYNEQFF	TGTGCCAGCAGAATCATGGGGAGCGGGGCATACAATGAGCAGTTCTTC
TRBV4-1	.	TRBJ2-5	.	CASSQDLTGEETQYF	TGCGCCAGCAGCCAAGATTTGACAGGCGAAGAGACCCAGTACTTC
TRBV9	TRBD2	TRBJ2-1	.	CASSVAPAGSSYNEQFF	TGTGCCAGCAGCGTAGCCCCAGCGGGAAGCTCCTACAATGAGCAGTTCTTC
TRBV11-2	.	TRBJ2-7	.	CASTSFSGEQYF	TGTGCCAGCACTTCGTTCTCCGGCGAGCAGTACTTC
TRBV7-9	.	TRBJ2-7	once	CASSLAQRSTHYEQYF	TGTGCCAGCAGCTTAGCGCAACGCTCCACTCACTACGAGCAGTACTTC
TRBV28	.	TRBJ2-5	once	CASSLGQGAGQETQYF	TGTGCCAGCAGTTTAGGGCAGGGCGCTGGGCAAGAGACCCAGTACTTC
TRBV4-1	TRBD1	TRBJ1-1	.	CASSSRDRHTEAFF	TGCGCCAGCAGCAGCCGGGACAGGCACACTGAAGCTTTCTTT
TRBV7-7	TRBD1	TRBJ2-5	.	CASSWTGVRETQYF	TGTGCCAGCAGCTGGACAGGGGTTCGAGAGACCCAGTACTTC
TRBV5-1	TRBD1	TRBJ1-1	.	CASSLLDRDTEAFF	TGCGCCAGCAGCTTACTGGACAGGGACACTGAAGCTTTCTTT
TRBV5-1	.	TRBJ1-4	.	CASTRDPANEKLFF	TGCGCCAGCACTCGTGATCCAGCTAATGAAAAACTGTTTTTT
TRBV6-1	TRBD1	TRBJ1-2	.	CASRAGTGYGYTF	TGTGCCAGCAGGGCCGGGACAGGCTATGGCTACACCTTC
TRBV29-1	.	TRBJ2-7	once	CSVEDSTYEQYF	TGCAGCGTTGAGGACAGTACCTACGAGCAGTACTTC
TRBV6-4	.	TRBJ2-6	.	CASSDGGGSGANVLTF	TGTGCCAGCAGTGACGGAGGTGGGTCTGGGGCCAACGTCCTGACTTTC
TRBV7-9	TRBD2	TRBJ2-7	few	CASSLWTRGLEEQYF	TGTGCCAGCAGCTTGTGGACTAGGGGCCTCGAGGAGCAGTACTTC
TRBV5-4	.	TRBJ1-5	.	CASSYRAGRLFSNQPQHF	TGTGCCAGCAGCTACAGGGCAGGGAGACTCTTTAGCAATCAGCCCCAGCATTTT
TRBV4-2	TRBD2	TRBJ2-3	.	CASSPWTSGRTDTQYF	TGTGCCAGCAGCCCTTGGACTAGCGGGAGAACAGATACGCAGTATTTT
TRBV5-1	.	TRBJ2-1	few	CASSPSENEQFF	TGCGCCAGCAGCCCTAGCGAAAATGAGCAGTTCTTC
TRBV9	TRBD2	TRBJ2-2	few	CASSILTSGSAGELFF	TGTGCCAGCAGCATCCTGACTAGCGGGAGCGCAGGGGAGCTGTTTTTT
TRBV18	.	TRBJ2-3	.	CASSDRRADTQYF	TGTGCCAGCTCCGACCGGAGGGCAGATACGCAGTATTTT
TRBV21-1	.	TRBJ1-1	once	CASSKGGRAGPPHTEAFF	TGTGCCAGCAGCAAAGGGGGGAGGGCAGGCCCTCCCCACACTGAAGCTTTCTTT
TRBV7-9	TRBD1	TRBJ2-6	.	CASSLDRGLSGANVLTF	TGTGCCAGCAGCTTGGACAGGGGGCTCTCTGGGGCCAACGTCCTGACTTTC
TRBV14	TRBD2	TRBJ2-2	.	CASSHRTSGDTGELFF	TGTGCCAGCAGCCACAGGACTAGCGGTGACACCGGGGAGCTGTTTTTT
TRBV7-6	TRBD1	TRBJ1-2	.	CASSPTGTGRLRAFGYTF	TGTGCCAGCAGCCCCACCGGGACAGGGAGGCTACGCGCTTTTGGCTACACCTTC
TRBV6-4	.	TRBJ2-7	.	CASSDSSGTYEQYF	TGTGCCAGCAGTGACTCAAGCGGAACCTACGAGCAGTACTTC
TRBV6-4	TRBD1	TRBJ1-2	.	CASSEGTGGHYGYTF	TGTGCCAGCAGTGAGGGGACAGGGGGGCACTATGGCTACACCTTC
TRBV29-1	TRBD2	TRBJ2-5	.	CSVDVAGTGGETQYF	TGCAGCGTTGATGTCGCCGGGACCGGGGGGGAGACCCAGTACTTC
TRBV7-2	TRBD2	TRBJ2-7	.	CASSFSGVPNEQYF	TGTGCCAGCAGCTTTAGCGGGGTCCCTAACGAGCAGTACTTC
TRBV2	TRBD2	TRBJ2-3	once	CARGPGLAGGPGDTQYF	TGTGCCAGGGGCCCAGGACTAGCGGGAGGGCCGGGCGATACGCAGTATTTT
TRBV7-7	TRBD1	TRBJ2-7	.	CASSPNRGYEQYF	TGTGCCAGCAGCCCCAACAGGGGCTACGAGCAGTACTTC
TRBV7-3	TRBD1	TRBJ2-2	once	CASRPRGGEGGELFF	TGTGCCAGCAGACCACGAGGGGGCGAGGGCGGGGAGCTGTTTTTT
TRBV6-4	TRBD1	TRBJ1-2	.	CASRDSDRGQGYTF	TGTGCCAGCAGAGACTCGGACAGGGGGCAAGGCTACACCTTC
TRBV2	.	TRBJ2-7	.	CASSHKGGFLNF	TGTGCCAGCAGTCATAAAGGGGGATTTCTTAACTTC
TRBV18	TRBD2	TRBJ2-7	.	CASSFSGRAAEQYF	TGTGCCAGCTCCTTCAGCGGGAGGGCCGCCGAGCAGTACTTC
TRBV30	.	TRBJ2-3	.	CAWSVSGDTQYF	TGTGCCTGGAGTGTCTCGGGGGATACGCAGTATTTT
TRBV29-1	TRBD2	TRBJ2-1	.	CSVDRGLAGNSYNEQFF	TGCAGCGTTGACCGGGGACTAGCGGGAAACTCCTACAATGAGCAGTTCTTC
TRBV2	TRBD2	TRBJ2-7	.	CASSELAGSSYEQYF	TGTGCCAGCAGCGAACTAGCGGGGAGCTCCTACGAGCAGTACTTC
TRBV4-1	.	TRBJ1-1	.	CASSHRTDTEAFF	TGCGCCAGCAGTCATCGGACAGACACTGAAGCTTTCTTT
TRBV30	.	TRBJ2-5	.	CAWSGYTEGTQYF	TGTGCCTGGAGTGGATACACCGAGGGGACCCAGTACTTC
TRBV6-5	TRBD1	TRBJ1-4	.	CASSWTGREKLFF	TGTGCCAGCAGTTGGACAGGGCGAGAAAAACTGTTTTTT
TRBV2	.	TRBJ1-3	.	CASSEYSLSTIYF	TGTGCCAGCAGTGAATACTCCTTGAGCACCATATATTTT
TRBV6-5	TRBD2	TRBJ2-5	.	CASSYSTSGRKTQYF	TGTGCCAGCAGTTACAGCACTAGCGGGAGAAAGACCCAGTACTTC
TRBV18	.	TRBJ1-4	.	CASSPQGTNEKLFF	TGTGCCAGCTCACCTCAGGGGACTAATGAAAAACTGTTTTTT
TRBV19	TRBD2	TRBJ2-7	few	CASSMEPSGSYEQYF	TGTGCCAGTAGTATGGAGCCTAGCGGGAGCTACGAGCAGTACTTC
TRBV9	.	TRBJ1-2	.	CASSVARSDYGYTF	TGTGCCAGCAGCGTAGCGAGGAGTGACTATGGCTACACCTTC
TRBV10-3	.	TRBJ2-7	.	CAIIRLDTPYEQYF	TGTGCCATCATCAGGTTGGACACTCCCTACGAGCAGTACTTC
TRBV6-5	.	TRBJ2-6	.	CASSLEGVGGANVLTF	TGTGCCAGCAGTTTGGAAGGGGTGGGTGGGGCCAACGTCCTGACTTTC
TRBV4-2	TRBD2	TRBJ2-1	.	CASSQGTSGRNEQFF	TGTGCCAGCAGCCAAGGGACTAGCGGGAGAAATGAGCAGTTCTTC
TRBV10-2	.	TRBJ2-2	.	CASSESMQAGELFF	TGCGCCAGCAGTGAGTCGATGCAGGCCGGGGAGCTGTTTTTT
TRBV6-5	.	TRBJ2-1	.	CASSSVADMSYNEQFF	TGTGCCAGCAGTTCCGTAGCGGATATGTCCTACAATGAGCAGTTCTTC
TRBV27	TRBD2	TRBJ2-7	.	CASSLAGGTYEQYF	TGTGCCAGCAGTCTAGCGGGAGGTACCTACGAGCAGTACTTC
TRBV2	.	TRBJ2-3	once	CASNPPQAFQQGSTDTQYF	TGTGCCAGCAATCCTCCGCAGGCCTTTCAACAGGGCAGCACAGATACGCAGTATTTT
TRBV19	.	TRBJ2-3	.	CASSWTVSTDTQYF	TGTGCCAGTAGTTGGACAGTTAGCACAGATACGCAGTATTTT
TRBV5-1	.	TRBJ2-5	.	CASSIWGGFQETQYF	TGCGCCAGCAGCATCTGGGGCGGATTCCAAGAGACCCAGTACTTC